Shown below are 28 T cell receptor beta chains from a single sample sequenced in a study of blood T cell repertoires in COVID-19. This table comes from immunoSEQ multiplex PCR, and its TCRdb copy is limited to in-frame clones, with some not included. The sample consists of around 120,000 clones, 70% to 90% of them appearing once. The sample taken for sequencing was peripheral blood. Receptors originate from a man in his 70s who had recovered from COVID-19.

The CDR3 loop is CASSRPPGGTYNEQFF. The CDR3 DNA reads as TGTGCCAGCAGCCGCCCTCCGGGGGGGACCTACAATGAGCAGTTCTTC. V usage is TRBV5-4 and J usage is TRBJ2-1; 8 nucleotides match TRBD2. This CDR3 region has 16 residues. Germline V lookup: CDR1 SGHNT, CDR2 YYREEE (reference sequence). V lost 4 bases and J lost 2; bases outside the gene matches: 8.

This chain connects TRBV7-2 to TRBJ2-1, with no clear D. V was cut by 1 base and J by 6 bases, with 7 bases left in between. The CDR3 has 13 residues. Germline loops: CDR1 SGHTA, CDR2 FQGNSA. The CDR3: CASSLGLGNEQFF. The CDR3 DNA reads TGTGCCAGCAGCTTAGGTCTAGGCAATGAGCAGTTCTTC.

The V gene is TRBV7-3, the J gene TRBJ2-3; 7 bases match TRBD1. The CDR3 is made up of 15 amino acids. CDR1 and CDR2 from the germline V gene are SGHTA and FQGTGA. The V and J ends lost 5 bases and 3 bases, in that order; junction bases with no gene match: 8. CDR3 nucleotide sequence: TGTGCCAGCAGCAAAACAGGGGTGGGGACAGATACGCAGTATTTT. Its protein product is CASSKTGVGTDTQYF.

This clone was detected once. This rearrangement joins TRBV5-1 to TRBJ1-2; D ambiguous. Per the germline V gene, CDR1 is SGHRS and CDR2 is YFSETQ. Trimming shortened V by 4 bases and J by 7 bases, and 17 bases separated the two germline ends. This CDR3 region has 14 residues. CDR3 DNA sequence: TGCGCCAGCAGCCCCGGGGAGTATGGGAGTGGCTACACCTTC. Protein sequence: CASSPGEYGSGYTF.

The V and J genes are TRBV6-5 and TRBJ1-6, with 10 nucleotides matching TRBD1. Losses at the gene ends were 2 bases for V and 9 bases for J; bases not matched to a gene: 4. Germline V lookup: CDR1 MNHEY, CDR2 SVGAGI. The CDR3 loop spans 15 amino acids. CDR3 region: CASSYVGQGISPLHF. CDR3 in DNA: TGTGCCAGCAGTTACGTGGGACAGGGGATTTCACCCCTCCACTTT.

The CDR3 DNA sequence: TGTGCCAGCAGCGTAGAACCAGGGCGAAATTCACCCCTCCACTTT. It codes for CASSVEPGRNSPLHF. The chain links TRBV9 to TRBJ1-6, with a possible D match to TRBD1 (5 bases). Trimming left V 0 bases short and J 7 bases short, with 11 bases between. This CDR3 has 15 amino acids. CDR1 SGDLS and CDR2 YYNGEE come from the germline V gene.

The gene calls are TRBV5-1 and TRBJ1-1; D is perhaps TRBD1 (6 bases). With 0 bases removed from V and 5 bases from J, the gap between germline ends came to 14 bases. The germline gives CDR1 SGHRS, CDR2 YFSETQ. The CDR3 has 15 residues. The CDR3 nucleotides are TGCGCCAGCAGCTTGGTTGGGGGGGCGGAAACTGAAGCTTTCTTT. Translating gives CASSLVGGAETEAFF.

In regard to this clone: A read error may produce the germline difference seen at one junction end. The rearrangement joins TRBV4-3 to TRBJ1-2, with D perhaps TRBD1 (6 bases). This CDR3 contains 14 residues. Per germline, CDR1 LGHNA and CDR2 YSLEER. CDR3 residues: CASSQDPPRGRKLF. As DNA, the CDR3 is TGCGCCAGCAGCCAGGATCCTCCCAGGGGCAGGAAACTCTTC.

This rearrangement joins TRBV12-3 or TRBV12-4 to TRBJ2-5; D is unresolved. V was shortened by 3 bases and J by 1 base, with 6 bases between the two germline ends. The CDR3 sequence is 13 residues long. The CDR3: CASSFASQETQYF. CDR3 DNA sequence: TGTGCCAGCAGTTTTGCCAGCCAAGAGACCCAGTACTTC.

Here the CDR3 reads CASSSGQGSYNEQFF. CDR3 DNA: TGTGCCAGCAGCTCCGGACAGGGATCCTACAATGAGCAGTTCTTC. This chain joins TRBV11-3 and TRBJ2-1; TRBD1 agrees at 8 bases. CDR1 and CDR2 from the germline V gene are SGHNT and YENEEA. This CDR3 has 15 amino acids. V lost 4 bases to trimming and J lost 1 base; unmatched junction nucleotides: 3.

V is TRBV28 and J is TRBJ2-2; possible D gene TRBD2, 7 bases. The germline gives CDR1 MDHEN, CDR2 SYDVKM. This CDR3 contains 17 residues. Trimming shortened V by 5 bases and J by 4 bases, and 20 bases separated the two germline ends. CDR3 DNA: TGTGCCAGCAGTCCCCCCGGCGGGGGCGACGGCACCGGGGAGCTGTTTTTT. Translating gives CASSPPGGGDGTGELFF.

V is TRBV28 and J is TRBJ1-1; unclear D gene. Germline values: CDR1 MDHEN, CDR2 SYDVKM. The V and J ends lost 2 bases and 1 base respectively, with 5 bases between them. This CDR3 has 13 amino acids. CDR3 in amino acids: CASSLGRNTEAFF. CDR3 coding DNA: TGTGCCAGCAGTTTAGGCAGGAACACTGAAGCTTTCTTT.

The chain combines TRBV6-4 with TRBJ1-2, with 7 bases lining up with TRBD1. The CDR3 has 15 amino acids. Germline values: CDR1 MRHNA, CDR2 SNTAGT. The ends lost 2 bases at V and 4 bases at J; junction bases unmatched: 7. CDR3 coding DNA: TGTGCCAGCAGTGACACAGGGGCAGGTTTCTATGGCTACACCTTC. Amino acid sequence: CASSDTGAGFYGYTF.

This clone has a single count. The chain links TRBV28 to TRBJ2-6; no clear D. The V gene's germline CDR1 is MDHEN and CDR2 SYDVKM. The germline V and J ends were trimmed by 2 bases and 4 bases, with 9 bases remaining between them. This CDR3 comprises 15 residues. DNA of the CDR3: TGTGCCAGCAGTTTAAGTTTAGCCGGGGCCAACGTCCTGACTTTC. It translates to CASSLSLAGANVLTF.

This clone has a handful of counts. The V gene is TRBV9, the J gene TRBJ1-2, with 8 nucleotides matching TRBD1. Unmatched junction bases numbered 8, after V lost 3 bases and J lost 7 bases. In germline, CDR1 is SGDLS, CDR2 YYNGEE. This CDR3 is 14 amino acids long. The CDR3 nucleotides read TGTGCCAGCAGCGACCGACAGGGGAGGTTTGGCTACACCTTC. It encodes CASSDRQGRFGYTF.

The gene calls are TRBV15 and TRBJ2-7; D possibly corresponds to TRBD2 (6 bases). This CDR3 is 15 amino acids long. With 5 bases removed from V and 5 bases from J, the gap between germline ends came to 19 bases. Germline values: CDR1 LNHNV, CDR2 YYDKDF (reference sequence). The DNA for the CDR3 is TGTGCCACCAGCGGGGGTGGAGGGAGGAATAACGAGCAGTACTTC. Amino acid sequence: CATSGGGGRNNEQYF.

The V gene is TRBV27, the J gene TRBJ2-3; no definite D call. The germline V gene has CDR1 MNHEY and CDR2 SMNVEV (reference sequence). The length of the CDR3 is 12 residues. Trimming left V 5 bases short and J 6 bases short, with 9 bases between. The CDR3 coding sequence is TGTGCCAGCAGTCCGGGTACGGATACGCAGTATTTT. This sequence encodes CASSPGTDTQYF.

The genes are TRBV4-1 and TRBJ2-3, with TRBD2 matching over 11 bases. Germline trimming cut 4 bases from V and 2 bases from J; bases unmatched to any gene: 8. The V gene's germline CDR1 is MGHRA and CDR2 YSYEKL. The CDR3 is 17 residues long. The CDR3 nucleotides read TGCGCCAGCAGCCGCACCCTAGCGGGGGGTTACACAGATACGCAGTATTTT. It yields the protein CASSRTLAGGYTDTQYF.

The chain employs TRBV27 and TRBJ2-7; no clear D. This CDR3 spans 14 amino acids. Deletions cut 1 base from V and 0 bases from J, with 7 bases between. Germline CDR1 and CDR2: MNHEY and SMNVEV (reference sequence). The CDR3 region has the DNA TGTGCCAGCAGTTTATTGGTCGGCTCCTACGAGCAGTACTTC. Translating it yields CASSLLVGSYEQYF.

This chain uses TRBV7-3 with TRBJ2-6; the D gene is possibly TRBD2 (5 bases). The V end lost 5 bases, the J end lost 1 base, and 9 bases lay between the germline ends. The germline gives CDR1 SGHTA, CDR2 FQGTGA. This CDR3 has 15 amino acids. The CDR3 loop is CASSRGYSGANVLTF. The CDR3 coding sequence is TGTGCCAGCAGCCGGGGATATTCTGGGGCCAACGTCCTGACTTTC.

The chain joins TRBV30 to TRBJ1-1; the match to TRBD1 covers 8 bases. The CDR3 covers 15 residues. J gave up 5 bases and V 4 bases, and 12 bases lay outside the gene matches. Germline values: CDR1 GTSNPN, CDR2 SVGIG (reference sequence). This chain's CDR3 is CAWTRQGRFLTEAFF. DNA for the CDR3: TGTGCCTGGACCCGACAGGGGAGGTTTCTGACTGAAGCTTTCTTT.

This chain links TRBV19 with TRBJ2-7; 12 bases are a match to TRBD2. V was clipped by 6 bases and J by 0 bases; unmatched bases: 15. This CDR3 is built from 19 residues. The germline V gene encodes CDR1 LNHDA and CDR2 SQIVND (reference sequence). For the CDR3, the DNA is TGTGCCAGTAGACCGAAACGGACTAGCGGGGAGCCGAGCTCCTACGAGCAGTACTTC. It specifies CASRPKRTSGEPSSYEQYF.

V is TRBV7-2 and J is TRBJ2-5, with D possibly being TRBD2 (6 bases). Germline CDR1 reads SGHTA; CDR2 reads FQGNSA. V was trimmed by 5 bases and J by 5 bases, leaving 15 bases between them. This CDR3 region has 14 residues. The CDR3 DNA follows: TGTGCCAGCAGCCACCGGAGGGGCCGGGAGACCCAGTACTTC. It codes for CASSHRRGRETQYF.

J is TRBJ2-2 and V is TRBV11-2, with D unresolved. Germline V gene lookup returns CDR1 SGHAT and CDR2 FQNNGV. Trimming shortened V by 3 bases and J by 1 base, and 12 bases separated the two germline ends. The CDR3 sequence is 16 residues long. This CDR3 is CASSLRGLVNTGELFF. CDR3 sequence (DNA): TGTGCCAGCAGCTTGAGAGGATTAGTGAACACCGGGGAGCTGTTTTTT.

DNA of the CDR3: TGTGCCAGCAGCCATTCCGCTAGCGGTAGGACGCAGTATTTT. It specifies CASSHSASGRTQYF. The chain has TRBV3-1 (or the pseudogene TRBV3-2) and TRBJ2-3, with TRBD2 matching over 7 bases. In germline, CDR1 is LGHDT, CDR2 YNNKEL (reference sequence). The CDR3 contains 14 residues. J lost 9 bases, V lost 3 bases, and 9 bases had no gene match.

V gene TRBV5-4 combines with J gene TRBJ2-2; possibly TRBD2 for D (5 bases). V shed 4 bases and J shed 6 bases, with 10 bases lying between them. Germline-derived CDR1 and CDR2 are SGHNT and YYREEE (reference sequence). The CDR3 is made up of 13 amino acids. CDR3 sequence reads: CASSKWGAGELFF. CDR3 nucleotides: TGTGCCAGCAGCAAGTGGGGAGCCGGGGAGCTGTTTTTT.

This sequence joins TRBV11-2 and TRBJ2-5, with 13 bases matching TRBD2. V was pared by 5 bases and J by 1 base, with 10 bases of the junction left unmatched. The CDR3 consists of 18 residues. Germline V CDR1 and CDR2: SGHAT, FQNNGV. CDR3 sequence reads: CASSTRSGTSGTQETQYF. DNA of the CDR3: TGTGCCAGCAGCACCCGCTCCGGGACTAGCGGGACCCAAGAGACCCAGTACTTC.

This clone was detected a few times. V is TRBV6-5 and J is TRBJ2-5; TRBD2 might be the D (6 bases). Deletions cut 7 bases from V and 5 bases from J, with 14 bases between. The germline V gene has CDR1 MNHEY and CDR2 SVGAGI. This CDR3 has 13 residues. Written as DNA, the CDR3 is TGTGCCAGCACTCAGCGGGCCGCGGAGACCCAGTACTTC. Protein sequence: CASTQRAAETQYF.